Sequencing of this TCR beta chain was carried out in a study of CD8 T cells in Susac syndrome. This clonotype has more than one count but fewer than ten. It was with random hexamers that roughly 0.5 to 1 ug RNA was reverse transcribed. TCR beta CDR3 was amplified by immunoSEQ multiplex PCR. This amplification extended across 54 Vbeta and 13 Jbeta segments. TCRdb re-called the immunoSEQ multiplex PCR reads through MiXCR, storing one row per CDR3 protein. Here the sample spans about 300,000 distinct CDR3 sequences, about 82% being singletons. Treatment-naive patients with stable or active relapsing-remitting disease were the multiple sclerosis controls. Germline V CDR1 and CDR2: MGHRA, YSYEKL. J lost 3 bases, V lost 1 base, and 4 bases had no gene match. The CDR3 runs to 15 residues.

Sample: CD8+ T cells from PBMCs. The chain employs TRBV4-1 and TRBJ1-2; 8 bases match TRBD1. The source is a human donor with multiple sclerosis. CDR3 amino acids: CASSQVAGGHYGYTF. DNA of the CDR3: TGCGCCAGCAGCCAAGTCGCAGGGGGCCACTATGGCTACACCTTC.